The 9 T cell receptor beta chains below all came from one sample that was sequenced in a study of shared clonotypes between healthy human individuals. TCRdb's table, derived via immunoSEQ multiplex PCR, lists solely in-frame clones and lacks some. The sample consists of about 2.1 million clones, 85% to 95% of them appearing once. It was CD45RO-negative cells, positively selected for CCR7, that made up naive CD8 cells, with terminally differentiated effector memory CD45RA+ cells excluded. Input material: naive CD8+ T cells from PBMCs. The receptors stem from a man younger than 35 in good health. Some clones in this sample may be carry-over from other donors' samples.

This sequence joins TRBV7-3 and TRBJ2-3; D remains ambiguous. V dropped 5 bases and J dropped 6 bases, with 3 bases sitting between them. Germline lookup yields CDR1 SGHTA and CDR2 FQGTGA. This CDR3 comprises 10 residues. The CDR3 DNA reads TGTGCCAGCAGCCGGGATACGCAGTATTTT. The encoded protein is CASSRDTQYF.

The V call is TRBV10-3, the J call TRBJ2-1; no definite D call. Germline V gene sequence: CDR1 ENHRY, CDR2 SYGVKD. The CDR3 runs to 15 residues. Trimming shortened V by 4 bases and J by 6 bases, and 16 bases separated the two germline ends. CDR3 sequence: CAISVETLAGNEQFF. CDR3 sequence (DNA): TGTGCCATCAGTGTAGAGACATTAGCCGGCAATGAGCAGTTCTTC.

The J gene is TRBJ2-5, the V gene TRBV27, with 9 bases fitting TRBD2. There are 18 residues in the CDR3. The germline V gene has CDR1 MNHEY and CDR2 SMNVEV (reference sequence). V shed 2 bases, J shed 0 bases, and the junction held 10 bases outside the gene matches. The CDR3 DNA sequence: TGTGCCAGCAGTTTAGGTAGCGGGAGCCCCTACTACCAAGAGACCCAGTACTTC. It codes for CASSLGSGSPYYQETQYF.

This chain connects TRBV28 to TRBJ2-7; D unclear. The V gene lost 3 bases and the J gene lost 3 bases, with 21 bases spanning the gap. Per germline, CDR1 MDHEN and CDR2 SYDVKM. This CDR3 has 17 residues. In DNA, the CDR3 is TGTGCCAGCAGTTTCCCAATAGGTAGTGGTCCCAGCTACGAGCAGTACTTC. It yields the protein CASSFPIGSGPSYEQYF.

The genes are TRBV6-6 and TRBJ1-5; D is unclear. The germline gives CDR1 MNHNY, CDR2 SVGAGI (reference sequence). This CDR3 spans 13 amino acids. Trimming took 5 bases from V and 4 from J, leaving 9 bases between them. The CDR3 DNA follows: TGTGCCAGCAGTCCCGGGCATAATCAGCCCCAGCATTTT. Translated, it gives CASSPGHNQPQHF.

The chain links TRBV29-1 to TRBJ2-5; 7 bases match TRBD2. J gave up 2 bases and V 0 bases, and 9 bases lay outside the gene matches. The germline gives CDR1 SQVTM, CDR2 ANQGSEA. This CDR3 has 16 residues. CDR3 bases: TGCAGCGTTGAAGATCCGGCGGGAGAGGGGCAAGAGACCCAGTACTTC. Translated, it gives CSVEDPAGEGQETQYF.

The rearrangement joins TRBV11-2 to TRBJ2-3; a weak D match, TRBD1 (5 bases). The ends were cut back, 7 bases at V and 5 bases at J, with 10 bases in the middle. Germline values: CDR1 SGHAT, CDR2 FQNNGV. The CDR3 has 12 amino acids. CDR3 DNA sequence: TGTGCCAGCAAGGGGCAGGAAGATACGCAGTATTTT. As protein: CASKGQEDTQYF.

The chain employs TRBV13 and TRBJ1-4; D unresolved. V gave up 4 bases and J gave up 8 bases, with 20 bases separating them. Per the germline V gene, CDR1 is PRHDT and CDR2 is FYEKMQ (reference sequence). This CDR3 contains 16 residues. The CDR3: CASSYGSHGRTEKLFF. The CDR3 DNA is TGTGCCAGCAGCTACGGCTCACATGGGCGGACGGAAAAACTGTTTTTT.

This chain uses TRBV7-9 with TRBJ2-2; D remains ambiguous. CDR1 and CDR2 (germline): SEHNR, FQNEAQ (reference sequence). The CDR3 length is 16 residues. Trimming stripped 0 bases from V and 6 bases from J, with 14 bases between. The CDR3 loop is CASSLAPGPKAGELFF. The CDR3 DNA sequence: TGTGCCAGCAGCTTAGCCCCGGGTCCCAAGGCCGGGGAGCTGTTTTTT.